These 2 T cell receptor beta chains share one sample of origin, sequenced in a study of OX40 agonist ivuxolimab in advanced cancers. The table came from immunoSEQ multiplex PCR; TCRdb's copy has only in-frame clones and leaves some out. The sample includes tens of thousands of clones, approximately 80% seen only once; the top ten take around 5%. The sample here was CD4+ or CD8+ T cells sorted from blood, taken in a trial of the OX40 agonist ivuxolimab. The receptors shown here come from an adult with an advanced solid tumor such as melanoma, head and neck, liver or kidney cancer.

This chain's CDR3 is CASSPQTAQETQYF. DNA of the CDR3: TGTGCCAGCTCACCACAGACAGCGCAAGAGACCCAGTACTTC. The rearrangement links TRBV18 to TRBJ2-5, with D tentatively TRBD1 (5 bases). The CDR3 is made up of 14 amino acids. Germline V gives CDR1 KGHSH, CDR2 LQKENI. V was trimmed by 1 base and J by 2 bases, leaving 8 bases between them. Full variable domain (rest looked up from reference TRBV18 and TRBJ2-5): NAGVMQNPRHLVRRRGQEARLRCSPMKGHSHVYWYRQLPEEGLKFMVYLQKENIIDESGMPKERFSAEFPKEGPSILRIQQVVRGDSAAYFCASSPQTAQETQYFGPGTRLLVL.

The gene calls are TRBV15 and TRBJ1-2; D is perhaps TRBD1 (5 bases). The germline CDR1 and CDR2 sequences are LNHNV and YYDKDF (reference sequence). Trimming stripped 0 bases from V and 3 bases from J, with 11 bases between. The CDR3 consists of 15 residues. The CDR3 loop is CATSRDLGGYYGYTF. Here the CDR3 DNA reads TGTGCCACCAGCAGAGATCTCGGGGGATACTATGGCTACACCTTC.